This T cell receptor (beta chain) was found in a study of PD-1 blockade in classical Hodgkin lymphoma (dated by TCRdb to the early 2020s). About the study as a whole: Nivolumab dosing was 3 mg/kg intravenously every 2 weeks, continuing until either disease progression or unacceptable toxicity. The study used CyTOF and TCR beta sequencing to define a peripheral blood immune signature of response to PD-1 blockade in classical Hodgkin lymphoma. The paper as a whole reports these results and caveats: Among trial patients, those achieving complete response had baseline diversity similar to that of newly diagnosed patients, while diversity was significantly lower in partial responders and progressors. CD4+ but not CD8+ TCR diversity rose significantly by C4D1 (p=0.0027 vs p=0.16), most apparent in complete responders (p=0.02). The study covered only a single clinical trial cohort, and the causes of the repertoire differences, possibly disease activity or prior therapy, were still not defined. Diversity was lower in patients who began nivolumab less than 1 year after ASCT, so these patients were left out of later analyses to avoid confounding by immune reconstitution. Baseline TCR diversity was reported to be lower in newly diagnosed patients than in healthy donors and to be lower still in relapsed/refractory patients.

Genomic DNA was isolated using the Qiagen DNeasy kit from unsorted PBMCs as well as from negatively selected CD4+ and CD8+ fractions. Amplification of TCR beta CDR3 regions was done by immunoSEQ multiplex PCR with primers that anneal to V and J segments. Amplification bias was minimized using a synthetic immune receptor repertoire, and residual bias was removed computationally after sequencing. From the authors' description of their analysis: Repertoire diversity was quantified as the Shannon entropy index using custom Python scripts. The unsorted, CD4+ and CD8+ repertoires were each analyzed separately, with the exception of combined analyses, where CD4+ and CD8+ sequences were merged in silico. Clonal expansion was defined as a frequency increase of at least 2-fold after treatment compared with C1D1, and clones undetected at baseline were assigned a pseudocount of 0.5. Clones with 0 or 1 copy at C1D1 were defined as singleton clones, while clones with 2 or more copies were defined as non-singleton clones. Clones expanded in unsorted samples were assigned a CD4+, CD8+ or unknown annotation through matching of protein sequences in sorted samples from the same patient. Wilcoxon tests were applied to paired samples to test diversity changes from C1D1 to C4D1. TCRdb provides this immuneACCESS table in a form limited to in-frame rearrangements. Some clones are lacking; in checked studies, under half of them reflect an unresolved V gene, and why the rest are absent is not known. V, J and clone size were drawn from that table, and D and trimming were deduced from the DNA. The sample table lists approximately 7,600 clones, 77% of them with a count of one. The biggest ten clones account for approximately 37% of the sample.

Per the publication, the time point label means: cycle 4 day 1 (C4D1), after less than 7 weeks of nivolumab. Every trial patient had relapsed following autologous stem cell transplantation, and prior brentuximab vedotin exposure was what differed among cohorts A, B and C. Using a Miltenyi CD8+ T cell isolation kit, CD8+ T cells were purified from thawed PBMCs through magnetic negative selection. The trial cohort comprised some 60 patients with relapsed/refractory classical Hodgkin lymphoma whose best overall responses were complete response, partial response or progressive disease. In the multi-cohort phase II CheckMate 205 trial, trial patients received single-agent nivolumab. Best overall response was determined by an independent review committee according to the 2007 International Working Group response criteria. Trial PBMCs were obtained immediately prior to nivolumab initiation (C1D1) and on therapy at cycle 2 day 1 and cycle 4 day 1. After peripheral blood was drawn into 8 mL Vacutainer Cell Preparation Tubes, PBMCs were isolated by centrifugation and then cryopreserved. Purified CD4+ and CD8+ fractions were prepared only for cases where an additional PBMC sample was available. Magnetically labelled cells were depleted on LS columns in a quadroMACS separator, and the flow-through was collected as the purified fraction.

Concerning this clone: Its antigen remains unidentified. The sample holds no much larger clone one base away, and base qualities are not on file.

V is cut back by 4 bases and J by 3 bases, with 8 bases in the junction unmatched. Taken from cysteine to phenylalanine, the CDR3 has 15 residues. Only the CDR3 region is kept as DNA, spanning 45 bases read in frame from base 1. Reading the germline V gene (reference sequence) gives CDR1 SGHNT and CDR2 YYREEE. Sample: CD8+ T cells from blood, taken before the fourth cycle of nivolumab. The chain joins TRBV5-4 to TRBJ2-7, with 9 middle bases fitting TRBD2. The receptor's source is a human donor with classical Hodgkin lymphoma. The CDR3 region reads CASSLASSGDYEQYF. The DNA reads as follows: TGTGCCAGCAGCCTCGCATCTAGCGGGGACTACGAGCAGTACTTC.